This T cell receptor beta chain was observed in a study of blood T cell repertoires in COVID-19. In the study overall: Both acute and convalescent COVID-19 samples were obtained from the United States, Italy and Spain.

Authors' processing steps: Cell counts per sample came from amplifying reference gene primers. Method: immunoSEQ multiplex PCR; TCRdb's copy keeps in-frame clones and lacks some. From that table come the V and J calls and clone size; the DNA was used to work out D and trimming. This sample yields some 150,000 clones, of which 85% to 90% are seen a single time; under 6% belongs to the top ten. The CDR3 sequence is 16 residues long. Germline V gene lookup returns CDR1 MNHNS and CDR2 SASEGT. V lost 3 bases and J lost 5, with 17 bases in between. The sequence derives from a human donor in a cohort sampled during active COVID-19. This rearrangement joins TRBV6-1 to TRBJ2-1; maybe TRBD1 (5 bases). The sequenced sample was peripheral blood. The CDR3 DNA sequence: TGTGCCAGCAGTGATATGTGGGGCCGCAGGGACAATGAGCAGTTCTTC. It is translated as CASSDMWGRRDNEQFF.